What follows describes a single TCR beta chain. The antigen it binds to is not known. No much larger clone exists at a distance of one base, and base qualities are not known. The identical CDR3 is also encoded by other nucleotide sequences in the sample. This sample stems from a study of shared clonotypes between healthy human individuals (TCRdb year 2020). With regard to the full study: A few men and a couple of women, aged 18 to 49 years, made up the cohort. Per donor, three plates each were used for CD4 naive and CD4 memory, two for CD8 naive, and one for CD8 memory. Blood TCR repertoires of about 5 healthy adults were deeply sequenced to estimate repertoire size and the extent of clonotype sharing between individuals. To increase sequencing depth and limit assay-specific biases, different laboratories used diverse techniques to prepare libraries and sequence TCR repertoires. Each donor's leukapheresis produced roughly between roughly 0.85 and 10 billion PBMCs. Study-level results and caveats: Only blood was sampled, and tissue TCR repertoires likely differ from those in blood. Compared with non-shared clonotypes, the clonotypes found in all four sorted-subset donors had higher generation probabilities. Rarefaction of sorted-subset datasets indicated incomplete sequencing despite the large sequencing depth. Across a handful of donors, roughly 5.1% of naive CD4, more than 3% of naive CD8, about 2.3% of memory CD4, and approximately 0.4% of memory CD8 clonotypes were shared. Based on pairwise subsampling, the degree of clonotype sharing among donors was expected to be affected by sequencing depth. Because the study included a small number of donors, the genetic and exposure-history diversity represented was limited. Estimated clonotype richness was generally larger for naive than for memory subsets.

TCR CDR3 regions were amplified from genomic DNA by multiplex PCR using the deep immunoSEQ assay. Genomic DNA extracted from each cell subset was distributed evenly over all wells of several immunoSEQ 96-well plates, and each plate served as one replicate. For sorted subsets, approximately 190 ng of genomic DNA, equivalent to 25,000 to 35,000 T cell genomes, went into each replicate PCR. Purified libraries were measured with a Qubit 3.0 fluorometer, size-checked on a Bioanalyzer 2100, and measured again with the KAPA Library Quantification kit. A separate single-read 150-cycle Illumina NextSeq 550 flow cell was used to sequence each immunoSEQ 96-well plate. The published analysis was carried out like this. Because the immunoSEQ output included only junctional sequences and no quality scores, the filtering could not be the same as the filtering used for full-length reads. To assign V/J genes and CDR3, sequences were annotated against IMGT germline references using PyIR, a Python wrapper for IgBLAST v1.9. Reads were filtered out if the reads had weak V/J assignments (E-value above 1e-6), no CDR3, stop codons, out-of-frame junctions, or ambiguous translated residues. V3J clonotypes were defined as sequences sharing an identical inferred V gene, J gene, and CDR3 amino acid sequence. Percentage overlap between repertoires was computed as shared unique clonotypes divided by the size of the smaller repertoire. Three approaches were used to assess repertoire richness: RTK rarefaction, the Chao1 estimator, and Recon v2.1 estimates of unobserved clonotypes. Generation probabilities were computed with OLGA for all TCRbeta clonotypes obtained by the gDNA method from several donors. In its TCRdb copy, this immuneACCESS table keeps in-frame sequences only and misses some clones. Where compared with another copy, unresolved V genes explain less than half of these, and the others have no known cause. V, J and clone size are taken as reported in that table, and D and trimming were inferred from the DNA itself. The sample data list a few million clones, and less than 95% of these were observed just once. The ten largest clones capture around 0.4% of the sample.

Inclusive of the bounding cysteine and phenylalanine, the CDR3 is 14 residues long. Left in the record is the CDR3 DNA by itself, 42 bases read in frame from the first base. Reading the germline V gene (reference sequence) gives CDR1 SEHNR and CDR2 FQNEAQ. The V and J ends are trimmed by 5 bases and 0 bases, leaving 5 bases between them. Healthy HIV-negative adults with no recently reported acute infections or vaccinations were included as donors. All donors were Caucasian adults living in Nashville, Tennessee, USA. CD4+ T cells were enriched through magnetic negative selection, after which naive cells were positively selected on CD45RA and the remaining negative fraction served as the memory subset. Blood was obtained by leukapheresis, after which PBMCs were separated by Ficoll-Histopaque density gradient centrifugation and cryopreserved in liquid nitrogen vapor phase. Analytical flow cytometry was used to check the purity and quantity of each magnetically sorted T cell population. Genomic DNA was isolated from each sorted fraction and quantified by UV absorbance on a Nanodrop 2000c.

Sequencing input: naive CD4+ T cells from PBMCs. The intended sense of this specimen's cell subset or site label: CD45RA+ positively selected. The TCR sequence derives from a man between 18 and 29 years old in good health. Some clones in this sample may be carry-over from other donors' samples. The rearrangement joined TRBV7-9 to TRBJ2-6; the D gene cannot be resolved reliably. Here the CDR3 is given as CASSGRSGANVLTF. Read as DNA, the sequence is TGTGCCAGCAGCGGCCGCTCTGGGGCCAACGTCCTGACTTTC.